This TCR beta chain was identified during a study of blood T cell repertoires in COVID-19. TCRdb's copy holds only in-frame clones and misses some; the assay was immunoSEQ multiplex PCR. The sample lists under 150,000 clones, around 85% seen once, with approximately 5% in the top ten. The V end lost 6 bases, the J end lost 9 bases, and 12 bases lay between the germline ends. From germline, CDR1 is MNHEY and CDR2 SVGAGI. This CDR3 has 11 amino acids. Sequences were obtained from peripheral blood. This receptor was taken from a woman aged 55-70 years with COVID-19, enrolled during active disease. The gene calls are TRBV6-5 and TRBJ2-7; D unresolved. The CDR3 DNA reads as TGTGCCAGCAGGAGCGATCTTGGGCAGTACTTC. Its translation: CASRSDLGQYF.